The present entry profiles one TCR beta chain with its context. Data came from immunoSEQ multiplex PCR; TCRdb stores just in-frame clones and leaves some out. The table has some 71,000 clones, about 91% seen once. The CDR3 sequence is 15 residues long. Germline CDR1 and CDR2: GTSNPN and SVGIG (reference sequence). V dropped 0 bases and J dropped 0; count of bases not matched to a gene: 4. The sample belongs to a study of T cell changes during pregnancy in multiple sclerosis. This clonotype originated in a female donor in good health, enrolled as a control in a pregnancy study. Sequenced material: CD4+ T cells from peripheral blood mononuclear cells, taken in the third trimester of pregnancy. This chain links TRBV30 with TRBJ1-1; TRBD1 matches 7 bases. CDR3 sequence reads: CAWSVLTGMNTEAFF. The CDR3 bases are TGTGCCTGGAGTGTTCTGACAGGGATGAACACTGAAGCTTTCTTT.